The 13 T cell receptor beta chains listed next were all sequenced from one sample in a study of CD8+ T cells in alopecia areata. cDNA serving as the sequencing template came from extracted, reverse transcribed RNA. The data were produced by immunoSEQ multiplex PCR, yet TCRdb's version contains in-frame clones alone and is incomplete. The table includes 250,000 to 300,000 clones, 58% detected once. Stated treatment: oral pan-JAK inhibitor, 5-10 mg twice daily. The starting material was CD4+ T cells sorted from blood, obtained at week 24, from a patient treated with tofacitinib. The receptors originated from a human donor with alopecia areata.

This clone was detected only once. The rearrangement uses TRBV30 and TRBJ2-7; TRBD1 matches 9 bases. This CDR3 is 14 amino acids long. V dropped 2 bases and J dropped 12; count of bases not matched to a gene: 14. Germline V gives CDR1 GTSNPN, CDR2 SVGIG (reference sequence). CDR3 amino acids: CAWSPGETTGGLYF. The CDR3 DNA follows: TGTGCCTGGAGTCCGGGCGAGACTACAGGGGGCCTGTACTTC.

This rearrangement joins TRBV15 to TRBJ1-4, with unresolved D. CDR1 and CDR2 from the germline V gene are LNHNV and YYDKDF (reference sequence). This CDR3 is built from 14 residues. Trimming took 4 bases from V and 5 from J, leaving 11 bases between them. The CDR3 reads CATSKIGRNEKLFF. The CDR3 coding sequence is TGTGCCACCAGCAAGATCGGGCGGAATGAAAAACTGTTTTTT.

The CDR3: CAWGTGAQAYNEKLFF. DNA of the CDR3: TGTGCCTGGGGGACAGGCGCCCAGGCTTATAATGAAAAACTGTTTTTT. This chain joins TRBV30 and TRBJ1-4; 8 bases map to TRBD1. This CDR3 region has 16 residues. Trimming removed 5 bases from V and 4 bases from J; junction bases left unmatched: 12. Germline V gives CDR1 GTSNPN, CDR2 SVGIG (reference sequence).

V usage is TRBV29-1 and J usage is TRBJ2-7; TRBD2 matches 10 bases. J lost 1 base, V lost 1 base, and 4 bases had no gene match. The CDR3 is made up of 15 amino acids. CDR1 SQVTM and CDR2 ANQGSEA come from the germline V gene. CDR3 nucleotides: TGCAGCGTTGAAGTTCTAGCGGGGGCTTCCTACGAGCAGTACTTC. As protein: CSVEVLAGASYEQYF.

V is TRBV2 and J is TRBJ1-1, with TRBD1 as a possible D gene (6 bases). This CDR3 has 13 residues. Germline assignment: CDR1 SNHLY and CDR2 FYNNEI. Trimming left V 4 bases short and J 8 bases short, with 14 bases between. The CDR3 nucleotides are TGTGCCAGCAGTGGCCAACCAGGGGCGGAAGCTTTCTTT. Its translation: CASSGQPGAEAFF.

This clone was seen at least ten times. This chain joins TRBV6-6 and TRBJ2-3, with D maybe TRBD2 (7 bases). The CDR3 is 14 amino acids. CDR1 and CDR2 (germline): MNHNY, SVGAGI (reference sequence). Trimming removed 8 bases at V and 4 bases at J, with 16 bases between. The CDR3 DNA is TGTGCCAGCGGACAAAGGGGGGGCCCAGATACGCAGTATTTT. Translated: CASGQRGGPDTQYF.

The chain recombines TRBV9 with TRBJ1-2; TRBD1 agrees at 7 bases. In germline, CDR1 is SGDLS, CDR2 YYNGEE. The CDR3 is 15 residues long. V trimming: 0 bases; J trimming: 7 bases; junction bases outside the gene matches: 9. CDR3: CASSVGDSGWGGYTF. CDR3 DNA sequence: TGTGCCAGCAGCGTAGGGGACAGTGGCTGGGGTGGCTACACCTTC.

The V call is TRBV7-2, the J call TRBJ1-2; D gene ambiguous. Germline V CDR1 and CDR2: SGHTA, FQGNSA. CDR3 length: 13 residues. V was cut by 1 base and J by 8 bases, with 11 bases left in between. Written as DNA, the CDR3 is TGTGCCAGCAGCTTAGACAATTTGGGAGGCTACACCTTC. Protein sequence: CASSLDNLGGYTF.

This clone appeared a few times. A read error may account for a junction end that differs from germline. The CDR3 DNA reads as TGTGCCAGCAGACCTGAGGGGAACTCCTTCGAGCAGTACTTC. This encodes CASRPEGNSFEQYF. V and J are TRBV28 and TRBJ2-7; D may match TRBD1 or TRBD2 (5 bases each). Germline CDR1 is MDHEN and CDR2 is SYDVKM. The length of the CDR3 is 14 residues.

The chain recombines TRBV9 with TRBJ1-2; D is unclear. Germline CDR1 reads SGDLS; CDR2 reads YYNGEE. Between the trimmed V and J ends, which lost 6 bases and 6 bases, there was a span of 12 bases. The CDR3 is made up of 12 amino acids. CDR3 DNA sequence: TGTGCCAGCAACAATCCGGGAAATGGCTACACCTTC. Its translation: CASNNPGNGYTF.

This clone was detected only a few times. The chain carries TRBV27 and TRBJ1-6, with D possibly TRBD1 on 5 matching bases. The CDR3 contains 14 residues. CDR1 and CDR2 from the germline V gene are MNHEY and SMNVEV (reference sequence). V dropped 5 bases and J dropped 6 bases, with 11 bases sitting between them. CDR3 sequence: CASSQKDSNSPLHF. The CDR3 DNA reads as TGTGCCAGCAGTCAAAAAGACAGTAATTCACCCCTCCACTTT.

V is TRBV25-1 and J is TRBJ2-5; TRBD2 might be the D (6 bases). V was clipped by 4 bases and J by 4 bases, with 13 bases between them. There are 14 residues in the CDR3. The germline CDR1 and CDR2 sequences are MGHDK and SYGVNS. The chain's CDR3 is CASSGLGGRETQYF. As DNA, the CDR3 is TGTGCCAGCAGTGGGTTAGGAGGGAGAGAGACCCAGTACTTC. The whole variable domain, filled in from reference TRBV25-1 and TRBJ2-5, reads EADIYQTPRYLVIGTGKKITLECSQTMGHDKMYWYQQDPGMELHLIHYSYGVNSTEKGDLSSESTVSRIRTEHFPLTLESARPSHTSQYLCASSGLGGRETQYFGPGTRLLVL.

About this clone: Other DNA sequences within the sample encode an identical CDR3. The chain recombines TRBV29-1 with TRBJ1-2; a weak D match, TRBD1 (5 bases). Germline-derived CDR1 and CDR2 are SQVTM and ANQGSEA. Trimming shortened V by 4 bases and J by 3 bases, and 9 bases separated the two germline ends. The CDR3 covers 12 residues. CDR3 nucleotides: TGCAGCGTTGTGAGGGGTGACTATGGCTACACCTTC. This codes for CSVVRGDYGYTF.